The 32 T cell receptor beta chains listed next were all sequenced from one sample in a study of technical replicates of blood from a few donors. Method: immunoSEQ multiplex PCR; TCRdb's copy keeps in-frame clones and lacks some. The table has about 15,000 clones, 82% seen once; the top ten hold about 9.4%. Sequenced material: PBMCs. Source of these receptors: a human donor in good health. Some clones in this sample may be carry-over from other donors' samples.

The J gene is TRBJ2-2, the V gene TRBV12-1; the tabulated D call, TRBD2, remains unverified against the DNA. TRBV12-1 is deemed a pseudogene. The CDR3 contains 12 residues. CDR3 DNA: TGTGCCAGTCCCACTAGCGCCGGGGAGCTGTTTTTT. Its protein is CASPTSAGELFF.

This clone appeared a single time. The J gene is TRBJ1-3, the V gene TRBV19; 9 bases are a match to TRBD1. The CDR3 is 13 residues long. Germline V CDR1 and CDR2: LNHDA, SQIVND (reference sequence). Trimming cost V 6 bases and J 8 bases; bases outside gene matches: 5. The CDR3 loop reads CASSLGQGHTIYF. The CDR3 DNA follows: TGTGCCAGTAGCCTTGGACAGGGGCACACCATATATTTT.

V gene TRBV2 combines with J gene TRBJ2-1; TRBD2 aligns across 9 bases. The CDR3 loop spans 16 amino acids. V trimming: 6 bases; J trimming: 7 bases; junction bases outside the gene matches: 13. Germline V gene lookup returns CDR1 SNHLY and CDR2 FYNNEI. The CDR3 region is CASSPGAGGAGNEQFF. The CDR3 nucleotides read TGTGCCAGCAGCCCGGGGGCGGGAGGGGCTGGTAATGAGCAGTTCTTC. Full variable domain (outside the CDR3, taken from reference TRBV2 and TRBJ2-1): EPEVTQTPSHQVTQMGQEVILRCVPISNHLYFYWYRQILGQKVEFLVSFYNNEISEKSEIFDDQFSVERPDGSNFTLKIRSTKLEDSAMYFCASSPGAGGAGNEQFFGPGTRLTVL.

This chain uses TRBV11-2 with TRBJ2-3; 7 nucleotides line up with TRBD1. The CDR3 covers 17 residues. From germline, CDR1 is SGHAT and CDR2 FQNNGV. With 5 bases clipped from V and 0 bases from J, the junction kept 11 bases outside the gene matches. The CDR3 spells CASSGLSQGSSTDTQYF. The CDR3 bases are TGTGCCAGCAGCGGATTGTCACAGGGGTCTAGCACAGATACGCAGTATTTT. Full variable domain (outside the CDR3, taken from reference TRBV11-2 and TRBJ2-3): EAGVAQSPRYKIIEKRQSVAFWCNPISGHATLYWYQQILGQGPKLLIQFQNNGVVDDSQLPKDRFSAERLKGVDSTLKIQPAKLEDSAVYLCASSGLSQGSSTDTQYFGPGTRLTVL.

The CDR3, as DNA: TGTGCCTGGGGTGGCGGGACTAACTATGGCTACACCTTC. Translating it yields CAWGGGTNYGYTF. The rearrangement uses TRBV30 and TRBJ1-2; D not certain. V was trimmed by 5 bases and J by 0 bases, leaving 10 bases between them. This CDR3 is 13 amino acids long. Germline lookup yields CDR1 GTSNPN and CDR2 SVGIG (reference sequence).

In this sample, this clone turned up a few times. CDR3: CASSRQASSYGYTF. The CDR3 DNA reads TGTGCCAGCAGCCGACAGGCATCAAGCTATGGCTACACCTTC. This chain uses TRBV11-2 with TRBJ1-2; D possibly corresponds to TRBD1 (6 bases). Germline V CDR1 and CDR2: SGHAT, FQNNGV. CDR3 length: 14 residues. Trimming shortened V by 5 bases and J by 4 bases, and 14 bases separated the two germline ends. Full variable domain (missing parts from reference TRBV11-2 and TRBJ1-2): EAGVAQSPRYKIIEKRQSVAFWCNPISGHATLYWYQQILGQGPKLLIQFQNNGVVDDSQLPKDRFSAERLKGVDSTLKIQPAKLEDSAVYLCASSRQASSYGYTFGSGTRLTVV.

This clone was counted between two and nine times. The V and J genes are TRBV5-4 and TRBJ2-3; TRBD2 aligns across 9 bases. Germline V lookup: CDR1 SGHNT, CDR2 YYREEE (reference sequence). V was pared by 4 bases and J by 3 bases, with 6 bases of the junction left unmatched. This CDR3 comprises 15 residues. This CDR3 is CASSNPSGKTDTQYF. The DNA for the CDR3 is TGTGCCAGCAGCAACCCTAGCGGGAAAACAGATACGCAGTATTTT.

This clone was counted between two and nine times. V is TRBV10-1 and J is TRBJ1-1; D might be TRBD1 (5 bases). The length of the CDR3 is 13 residues. The V end was cut by 7 bases, the J end by 1 base, with 10 bases between. Germline lookup yields CDR1 WNHNN and CDR2 SYGVQD (reference sequence). Written as DNA, the CDR3 is TGCGCCAGCACCAGGGCCGCGAACACTGAAGCTTTCTTT. Translated: CASTRAANTEAFF.

The genes are TRBV27 and TRBJ2-1; 9 bases are shared with TRBD1. With 2 bases clipped from V and 9 bases from J, the junction kept 11 bases outside the gene matches. Looked up from germline, CDR1 is MNHEY and CDR2 is SMNVEV (reference sequence). The CDR3 extends over 16 amino acids. As DNA, the CDR3 is TGTGCCAGCAGTTTAACTCCGGGACAGGGACAAGGTGAGCAGTTCTTC. Translation: CASSLTPGQGQGEQFF.

This chain connects TRBV19 to TRBJ1-1, with 10 bases lining up with TRBD1. CDR1 is LNHDA and CDR2 is SQIVND in the germline V gene (reference sequence). V was clipped by 8 bases and J by 2 bases; unmatched bases: 5. The CDR3 extends over 14 amino acids. The DNA of the CDR3 is TGTGCCAGTTACCGACAGGGGGCAAACACTGAAGCTTTCTTT. This encodes CASYRQGANTEAFF. The variable domain in full, with the rest retrieved from reference TRBV19 and TRBJ1-1, is DGGITQSPKYLFRKEGQNVTLSCEQNLNHDAMYWYRQDPGQGLRLIYYSQIVNDFQKGDIAEGYSVSREKKESFPLTVTSAQKNPTAFYLCASYRQGANTEAFFGQGTRLTVV.

This clone was seen just once. V is TRBV27 and J is TRBJ2-1, with D possibly matching TRBD1 (6 bases). The V and J ends lost 5 bases and 3 bases respectively, with 11 bases between them. The CDR3 spans 14 residues. Per germline, CDR1 MNHEY and CDR2 SMNVEV (reference sequence). DNA for the CDR3: TGTGCCAGCAGTCCCCAGGGGTACTACAATGAGCAGTTCTTC. Amino acid sequence: CASSPQGYYNEQFF.

The V call is TRBV4-1, the J call TRBJ2-4; D not certain. Germline loops: CDR1 MGHRA, CDR2 YSYEKL. The length of the CDR3 is 16 residues. Trimming took off 0 bases at V and 0 bases at J, with 9 bases between the two ends. This CDR3 reads CASSQERSLAKNIQYF. For the CDR3, the DNA is TGCGCCAGCAGCCAAGAGAGGTCACTAGCCAAAAACATTCAGTACTTC.

The chain uses TRBV2 and TRBJ2-5; 8 nucleotides match TRBD2. The germline gives CDR1 SNHLY, CDR2 FYNNEI. The J segment lost 6 bases and the V segment lost 0 bases, leaving 12 bases of the junction unmatched. This CDR3 spans 17 amino acids. The CDR3 DNA reads as TGTGCCAGCAGTGAAGCCCTTCAAGCGGGAGTGAGACAGACCCAGTACTTC. Its translation is CASSEALQAGVRQTQYF.

V gene TRBV9 combines with J gene TRBJ2-5; 9 bases line up with TRBD1. Germline lookup yields CDR1 SGDLS and CDR2 YYNGEE. This CDR3 region has 15 residues. The ends lost 5 bases at V and 5 bases at J; junction bases unmatched: 10. CDR3 amino acids: CASSKTGGIGETQYF. For the CDR3, the DNA is TGTGCCAGCAGTAAAACAGGGGGCATTGGGGAGACCCAGTACTTC.

The rearrangement uses TRBV6-5 and TRBJ2-2; D uncertain. There are 16 residues in the CDR3. Germline CDR1 MNHEY, CDR2 SVGAGI. V lost 0 bases and J lost 0, with 8 bases in between. The DNA of the CDR3 is TGTGCCAGCAGTTACTCGCAGTACGCGAACACCGGGGAGCTGTTTTTT. Translation gives CASSYSQYANTGELFF.

The J gene is TRBJ2-1, the V gene TRBV29-1, with 8 nucleotides matching TRBD1. Germline CDR1 is SQVTM and CDR2 is ANQGSEA. This CDR3 has 14 amino acids. With V trimmed by 1 base and J by 6 bases, 5 bases remained unmatched. The CDR3 DNA follows: TGCAGCGTTGAAGGGACAGGGTTTCTCAATGAGCAGTTCTTC. It specifies CSVEGTGFLNEQFF.

The chain recombines TRBV25-1 with TRBJ1-4; 9 bases agree with TRBD1. The CDR3 has 15 residues. The trim removed 2 bases at V and 8 bases at J, leaving 6 bases unmatched. Germline values: CDR1 MGHDK, CDR2 SYGVNS. CDR3 bases: TGTGCCAGCAGTGAAAACAGGGGGCTGGGAGAAAAACTGTTTTTT. Protein sequence: CASSENRGLGEKLFF. The full variable domain, rest sourced from reference TRBV25-1 and TRBJ1-4, is EADIYQTPRYLVIGTGKKITLECSQTMGHDKMYWYQQDPGMELHLIHYSYGVNSTEKGDLSSESTVSRIRTEHFPLTLESARPSHTSQYLCASSENRGLGEKLFFGSGTQLSVL.

The chain combines TRBV28 with TRBJ1-1; 10 nucleotides agree with TRBD1. The CDR3 has 15 amino acids. The V gene end was trimmed by 5 bases and the J gene end by 4 bases; junction bases not matched to a gene: 7. Per germline, CDR1 MDHEN and CDR2 SYDVKM. Written as DNA, the CDR3 is TGTGCCAGCAGTGGCGACAGGGGGCTAGGCACTGAAGCTTTCTTT. This codes for CASSGDRGLGTEAFF.

The chain is built from TRBV7-9 and TRBJ2-7, with D possibly being TRBD2 (6 bases). V shed 2 bases and J shed 5 bases, with 13 bases lying between them. The CDR3 runs to 14 residues. Per the germline V gene, CDR1 is SEHNR and CDR2 is FQNEAQ (reference sequence). CDR3 residues: CASSLYGTWNEQYF. The CDR3 DNA reads as TGTGCCAGCAGCTTATACGGGACTTGGAACGAGCAGTACTTC.

This clone was recorded only once. This chain joins TRBV30 and TRBJ1-1, with TRBD1 matching over 8 bases. CDR3 length: 12 amino acids. Germline V gene data show CDR1 as GTSNPN and CDR2 as SVGIG (reference sequence). The V gene end was trimmed by 7 bases and the J gene end by 5 bases; junction bases not matched to a gene: 6. In DNA form, the CDR3 reads TGTGCCTATGACAGGGGTAGGACTGAAGCTTTCTTT. It specifies CAYDRGRTEAFF.

The rearrangement joins TRBV27 to TRBJ2-3; tentative D call: TRBD2 (5 bases). The CDR3 contains 12 residues. The V gene's germline CDR1 is MNHEY and CDR2 SMNVEV (reference sequence). V gave up 4 bases and J gave up 9 bases, with 11 bases separating them. The CDR3 reads CASSSSSWTQYF. The CDR3 DNA follows: TGTGCCAGCAGTTCATCTAGCTGGACGCAGTATTTT.

J is TRBJ2-7 and V is TRBV13, with D maybe TRBD2 (5 bases). The ends were cut back, 3 bases at V and 5 bases at J, with 11 bases in the middle. This CDR3 region has 13 residues. Germline V gene data show CDR1 as PRHDT and CDR2 as FYEKMQ (reference sequence). CDR3 sequence: CASSLRGIDEQYF. CDR3 nucleotides: TGTGCCAGCAGCTTGAGAGGGATTGACGAGCAGTACTTC.

V is TRBV7-9 and J is TRBJ1-5; 9 positions match TRBD1. In germline, CDR1 is SEHNR, CDR2 FQNEAQ (reference sequence). With 6 bases clipped from V and 8 bases from J, the junction kept 11 bases outside the gene matches. The length of the CDR3 is 15 residues. CDR3 sequence reads: CASSLDRGPWEPQHF. The CDR3 DNA sequence: TGTGCCAGCAGTTTGGACAGGGGCCCTTGGGAGCCCCAGCATTTT.

This chain joins TRBV5-4 and TRBJ2-2, with 7 positions matching TRBD1. V dropped 4 bases and J dropped 7; count of bases not matched to a gene: 16. The CDR3 runs to 17 residues. CDR1 SGHNT and CDR2 YYREEE come from the germline V gene (reference sequence). In DNA, the CDR3 is TGTGCCAGCAGCCATAATCGTCAAACAGGGGTTAACGGGGAGCTGTTTTTT. Residues: CASSHNRQTGVNGELFF.

This sequence joins TRBV13 and TRBJ2-7, with 9 bases fitting TRBD2. The germline CDR1 and CDR2 sequences are PRHDT and FYEKMQ (reference sequence). This CDR3 is 13 amino acids long. The trim removed 10 bases at V and 2 bases at J, leaving 6 bases unmatched. CDR3 sequence (DNA): TGTGCCACCAATGTAGCGGGAGCCTACGAGCAGTACTTC. Translation: CATNVAGAYEQYF.

The chain carries TRBV10-2 and TRBJ2-5; 7 nucleotides match TRBD2. Unmatched junction bases numbered 12, after V lost 6 bases and J lost 5 bases. Germline V CDR1 and CDR2: WSHSY, SAAADI. This CDR3 has 15 amino acids. The CDR3 loop reads CASRGPAGLVETQYF. CDR3 DNA sequence: TGCGCCAGCAGGGGGCCAGCGGGATTGGTGGAGACCCAGTACTTC.

The V gene is TRBV30, the J gene TRBJ1-5, with D maybe TRBD1 (6 bases). V was pared by 1 base and J by 6 bases, with 13 bases between. This CDR3 has 14 residues. Germline lookup yields CDR1 GTSNPN and CDR2 SVGIG (reference sequence). DNA for the CDR3: TGTGCCTGGAGTGATACAGGGTCTGTTCAGCCCCAGCATTTT. Translation: CAWSDTGSVQPQHF.

The V gene is TRBV27, the J gene TRBJ1-1; 8 bases match TRBD1. This CDR3 has 15 residues. V lost 5 bases to trimming and J lost 4 bases; unmatched junction nucleotides: 9. Germline V gene data show CDR1 as MNHEY and CDR2 as SMNVEV (reference sequence). This CDR3 reads CASSTATGVGTEAFF. In DNA, the CDR3 is TGTGCCAGCAGTACAGCGACAGGGGTCGGCACTGAAGCTTTCTTT.

The V gene is TRBV18, the J gene TRBJ2-7; D may be TRBD1 (5 bases). Trimming pared 6 bases from V and 3 bases from J, leaving 9 bases between. The CDR3 sequence is 12 residues long. Germline CDR1 reads KGHSH; CDR2 reads LQKENI. In DNA, the CDR3 is TGTGCCAGCTCCTCCGACAGCTACGAGCAGTACTTC. Translated, it gives CASSSDSYEQYF.

The chain employs TRBV27 and TRBJ2-3; 7 positions match TRBD2. This CDR3 has 17 residues. Germline V gene lookup returns CDR1 MNHEY and CDR2 SMNVEV (reference sequence). The V segment lost 2 bases and the J segment 0 bases; nucleotides outside the gene matches: 8. The CDR3 spells CASSLRASGTSTDTQYF. As DNA, the CDR3 is TGTGCCAGCAGTTTAAGGGCTAGCGGAACTAGCACAGATACGCAGTATTTT.

This clone was seen once. The chain carries TRBV4-1 and TRBJ2-2; no definite D call. CDR1 is MGHRA and CDR2 is YSYEKL in the germline V gene. The CDR3 totals 12 residues. Between the trimmed V and J ends, which lost 2 bases and 5 bases, there was a span of 3 bases. DNA of the CDR3: TGCGCCAGCAGCCAATCGACCGGGGAGCTGTTTTTT. This sequence encodes CASSQSTGELFF.

The rearrangement joins TRBV25-1 to TRBJ2-2; TRBD1 might be the D (5 bases). The germline V gene encodes CDR1 MGHDK and CDR2 SYGVNS. V was trimmed by 3 bases and J by 6 bases, leaving 14 bases between them. The CDR3 has 15 residues. The CDR3 DNA is TGTGCCAGCAGTGAGCGGACAAACTGGCCCGGGGAGCTGTTTTTT. Its translation is CASSERTNWPGELFF.